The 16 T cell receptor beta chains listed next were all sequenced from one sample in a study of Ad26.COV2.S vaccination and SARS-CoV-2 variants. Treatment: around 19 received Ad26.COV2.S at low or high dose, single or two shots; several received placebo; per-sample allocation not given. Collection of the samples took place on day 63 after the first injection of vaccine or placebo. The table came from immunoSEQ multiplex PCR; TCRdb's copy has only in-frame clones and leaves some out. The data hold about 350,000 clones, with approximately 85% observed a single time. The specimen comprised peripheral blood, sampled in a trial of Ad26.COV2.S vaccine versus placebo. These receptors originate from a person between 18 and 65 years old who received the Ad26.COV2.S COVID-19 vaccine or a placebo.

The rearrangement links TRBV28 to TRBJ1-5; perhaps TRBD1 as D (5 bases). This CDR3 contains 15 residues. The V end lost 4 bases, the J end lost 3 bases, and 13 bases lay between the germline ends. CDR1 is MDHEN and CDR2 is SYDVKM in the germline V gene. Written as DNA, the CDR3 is TGTGCCAGCAGTTGGGACGGCGGATCCAATCAGCCCCAGCATTTT. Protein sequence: CASSWDGGSNQPQHF.

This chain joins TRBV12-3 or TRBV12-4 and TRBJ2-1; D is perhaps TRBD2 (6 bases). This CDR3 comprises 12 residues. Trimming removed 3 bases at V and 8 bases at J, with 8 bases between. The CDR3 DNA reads TGTGCCAGCAGTTTGGGGGGTTATGAGCAGTTCTTC. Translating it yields CASSLGGYEQFF.

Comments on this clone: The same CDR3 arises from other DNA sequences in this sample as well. The CDR3 is CASSYQGPYGYTF. DNA for the CDR3: TGTGCCAGCAGTTACCAGGGACCCTATGGCTACACCTTC. The J gene is TRBJ1-2, the V gene TRBV6-2 or TRBV6-3; maybe TRBD1 (5 bases). CDR1 is MNHEY and CDR2 is SVGEGT in the germline V gene. The CDR3 has 13 amino acids. With 2 bases removed from V and 4 bases from J, the gap between germline ends came to 8 bases.

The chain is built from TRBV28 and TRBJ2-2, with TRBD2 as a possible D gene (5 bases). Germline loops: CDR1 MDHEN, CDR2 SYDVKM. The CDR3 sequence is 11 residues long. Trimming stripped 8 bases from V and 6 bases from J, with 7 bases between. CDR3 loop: CASLEAGELFF. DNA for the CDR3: TGTGCCAGCTTGGAGGCCGGGGAGCTGTTTTTT.

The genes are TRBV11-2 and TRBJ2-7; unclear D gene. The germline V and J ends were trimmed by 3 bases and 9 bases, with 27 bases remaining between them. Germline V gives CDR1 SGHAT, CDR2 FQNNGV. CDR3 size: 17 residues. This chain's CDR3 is CASSFFKHDATLGRQYF. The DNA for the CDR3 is TGTGCCAGCAGCTTCTTTAAACACGACGCTACCCTTGGCCGGCAGTACTTC.

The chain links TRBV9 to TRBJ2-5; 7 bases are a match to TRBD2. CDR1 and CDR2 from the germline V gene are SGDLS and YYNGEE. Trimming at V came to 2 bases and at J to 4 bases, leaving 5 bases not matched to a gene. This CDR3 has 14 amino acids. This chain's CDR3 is CASSVAGVGETQYF. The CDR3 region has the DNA TGTGCCAGCAGCGTTGCGGGAGTAGGAGAGACCCAGTACTTC.

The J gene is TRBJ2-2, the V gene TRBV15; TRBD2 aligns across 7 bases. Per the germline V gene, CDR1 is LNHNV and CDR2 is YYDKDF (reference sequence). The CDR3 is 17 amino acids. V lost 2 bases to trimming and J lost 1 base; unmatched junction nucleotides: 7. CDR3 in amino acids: CATSRNPWGGNTGELFF. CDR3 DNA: TGTGCCACCAGCAGAAATCCCTGGGGGGGGAACACCGGGGAGCTGTTTTTT.

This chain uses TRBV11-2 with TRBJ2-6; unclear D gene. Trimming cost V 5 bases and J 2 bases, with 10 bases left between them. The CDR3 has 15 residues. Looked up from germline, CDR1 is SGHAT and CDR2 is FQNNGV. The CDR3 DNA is TGTGCCAGCAGCCCCCCCCTCACTGGGGCCAACGTCCTGACTTTC. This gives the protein CASSPPLTGANVLTF.

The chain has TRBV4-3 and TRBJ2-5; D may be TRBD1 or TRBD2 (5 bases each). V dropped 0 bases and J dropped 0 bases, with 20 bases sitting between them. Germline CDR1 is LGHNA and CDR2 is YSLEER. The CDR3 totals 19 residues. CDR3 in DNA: TGCGCCAGCAGCCAAGATAGCGTACGGAGATGGGGGTACCAAGAGACCCAGTACTTC. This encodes CASSQDSVRRWGYQETQYF.

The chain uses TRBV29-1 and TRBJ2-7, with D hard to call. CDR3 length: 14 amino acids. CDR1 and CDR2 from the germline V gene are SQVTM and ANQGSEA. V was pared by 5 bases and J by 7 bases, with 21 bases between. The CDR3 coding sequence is TGCAGCGTTACAATTAGGGTTCGTTTTTGGGAGCAGTACTTC. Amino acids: CSVTIRVRFWEQYF.

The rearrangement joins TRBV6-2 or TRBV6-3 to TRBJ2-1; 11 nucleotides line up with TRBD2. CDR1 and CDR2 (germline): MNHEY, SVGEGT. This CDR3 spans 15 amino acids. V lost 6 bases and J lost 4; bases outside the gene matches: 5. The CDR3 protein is CASSLAGGLYNEQFF. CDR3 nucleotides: TGTGCCAGCAGCCTAGCGGGAGGTCTGTACAATGAGCAGTTCTTC.

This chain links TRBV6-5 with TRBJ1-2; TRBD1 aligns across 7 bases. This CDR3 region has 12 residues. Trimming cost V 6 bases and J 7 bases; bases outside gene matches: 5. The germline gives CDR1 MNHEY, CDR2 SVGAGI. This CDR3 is CASRQGSSGYTF. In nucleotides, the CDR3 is TGTGCCAGCAGACAGGGGAGTAGTGGCTACACCTTC.

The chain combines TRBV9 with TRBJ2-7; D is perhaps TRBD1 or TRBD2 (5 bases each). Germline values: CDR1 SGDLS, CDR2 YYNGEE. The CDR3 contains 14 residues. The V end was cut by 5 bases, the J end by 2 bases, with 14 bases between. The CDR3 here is CASSGGDSAYEQYF. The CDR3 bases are TGTGCCAGCAGTGGAGGAGACAGTGCCTACGAGCAGTACTTC.

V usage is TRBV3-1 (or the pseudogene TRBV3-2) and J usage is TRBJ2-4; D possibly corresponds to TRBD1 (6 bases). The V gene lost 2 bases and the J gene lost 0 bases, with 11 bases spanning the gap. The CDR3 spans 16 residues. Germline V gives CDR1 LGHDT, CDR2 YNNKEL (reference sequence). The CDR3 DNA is TGTGCCAGCAGCCAACCCAGGGGCTTAGCCAAAAACATTCAGTACTTC. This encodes CASSQPRGLAKNIQYF.

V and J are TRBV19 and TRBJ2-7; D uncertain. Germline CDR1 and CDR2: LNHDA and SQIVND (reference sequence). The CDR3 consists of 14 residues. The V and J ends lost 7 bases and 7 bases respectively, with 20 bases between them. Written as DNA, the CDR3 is TGTGCCAGTACCCCGGCGGCTGGGCGAGGTGAGCAGTACTTC. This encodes CASTPAAGRGEQYF.

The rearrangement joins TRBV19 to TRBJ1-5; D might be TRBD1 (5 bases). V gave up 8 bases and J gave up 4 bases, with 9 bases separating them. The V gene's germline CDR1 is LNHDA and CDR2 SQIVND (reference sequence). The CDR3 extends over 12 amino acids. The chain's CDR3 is CASRGVNQPQHF. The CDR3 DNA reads TGTGCCAGTCGGGGCGTAAATCAGCCCCAGCATTTT.